The sequence of this T cell receptor (beta chain) was determined in a study of cytomegalovirus exposure and HLA in healthy donors (dated by TCRdb to the late 2010s). The study in broad terms: An earlier analysis of some 600 of the donors reported 250 to 350 Gb of sequence data and 95 million to 140 million unique TCR beta sequences obtained from around 180 million T cells. An early release that covered 640 HLA-typed donors contained approximately 320 gigabases of sequencing data and approximately 85 million unique TCR sequences. Among the roughly 430 genotyped donors, approximately 77% belonged to the genetic ancestry cluster associated with self-reported Caucasian donors. The study was designed to test whether signatures of past pathogen exposure could be identified by cataloging public T cell receptors. Using immunosequencing, the study profiled T cell repertoires from 666 subjects and related those repertoires to cytomegalovirus serostatus. In addition to the first cohort of about 650 subjects, a separate validation cohort of approximately 120 different subjects was used. To predict cytomegalovirus infection status, the study combined high-throughput TCR immunosequencing, statistical association of individual TCRs with disease status, and machine learning. A later analysis re-examined previously published TCR beta repertoires from more than 550 donors and added high-resolution HLA genotyping to investigate patterns of TCR occurrence. Rather than drawing on any new phenotypic data, the later analysis identified candidate immune exposures from TCR beta sequences and the way those sequences occurred across donors. In an earlier analysis of roughly 600 of the donors, high-throughput TCR beta sequencing was used to judge whether each TCR beta V gene segment behaved as functional or pseudogenic. Donor age, sex, ethnicity and CMV serostatus were compiled alongside the repertoire data. A later genetic analysis took genome-wide SNP genotypes for about 55% of the roughly 700 donors and used that subset as a discovery cohort. All discovery cohort repertoires had been generated using a single sequencing platform. Both class I and class II loci were covered by HLA typing, at four-digit resolution. The number of typed donors differed by locus: roughly 620-630 for A, B, C, DRB1 and DQB1; 500 to 550 for DQA1; approximately 610 for DPA1; and roughly 490 for DPB1. Several DR-DQ haplotypes were treated as single units for association and clustering because of strong linkage in the cohort. Among about 370 genotyped donors of the cohort, an average of roughly 230,000 unique TCR beta nucleotide sequences was sequenced per donor, of which about 20% were non-productive.

Library preparation employed the immunoSEQ multiplex PCR assay. The multiplex PCR relied on a mix of 60 forward primers for TCR Vbeta segments and 13 reverse primers for TCR Jbeta segments. Amplification of the CDR3 region of rearranged TCR beta genes was performed with a multiplex PCR assay on genomic DNA. The amplified TCR beta libraries were sequenced on the Illumina HiSeq System as 87-base-pair reads. Per the original workflow: A later analysis counted tens of millions of unique TCR beta chains across the 700 or so repertoires, and some 11 million of these chains were shared by at least two donors. To remove PCR and sequencing errors, raw reads were error-corrected and collapsed into unique sequences using a nearest-neighbor algorithm that merged closely related sequences. To assign V, D and J gene segments, CDR3 sequences were aligned to IMGT reference sequences. Each retained sequence needed at least a six-nucleotide match to both a V gene segment and a J gene segment. Rearrangements were called productive when the CDR3 lacked stop codons and stayed in frame with V and J; all others were non-productive. Following IMGT convention, CDR3 was defined as the stretch from the second conserved V-encoded cysteine up to the conserved J-encoded phenylalanine. In an earlier analysis of just under 600 of the donors, sequences lacking an unambiguous match to a single V gene segment were excluded. In an earlier analysis of almost 600 of the donors, a V segment was called functional when productive rearrangements were above 56.7%, and segregating when the standard deviation between donors exceeded 5%. A statistical classification framework was developed to diagnose cytomegalovirus status using the catalog of TCR beta chain sequences. A later analysis assigned V and J genes by comparing TCR nucleotide sequences with IMGT/GENE-DB human TR gene sequences. A later analysis assigned CDR3 sequences and most-parsimonious VDJ recombination scenarios with the TCRdist pipeline. In a later analysis, every TCR beta chain was defined by the combination of its CDR3 amino acid sequence and its V-gene family, and reads without a unique V-gene family were dropped. To address suspected cross-contamination and a sequencing artifact, a later analysis removed around 590 highly shared, low-generation-probability nucleotide sequences. A later analysis calculated a clonal expansion index for each public chain from normalized within-repertoire ranks of inferred template counts. Generation probabilities in a later analysis came from a VDJ recombination model fitted to out-of-frame rearrangements, and those results were checked against IGoR. In a later analysis, TCR-TCR, TCR-HLA and TCR-CMV co-occurrence was scored with hypergeometric tests, and a repertoire-size bias correction was applied to TCR pairs. False discovery rates were estimated in a later analysis by permuting HLA or CMV assignments 20 times. In a later analysis, co-occurring TCRs were grouped with DBSCAN, and TCRdist sequence similarity was added when clustering was performed within HLA-allele-positive subsets. Co-occurrence clustering excluded repertoires with fewer than 30,000 or more than 120,000 public chains, plus five with anomalous nucleotide sharing. The table was pulled from immuneACCESS by TCRdb, which kept in-frame rearrangements only. Such tables lose some clones; where checked, under half of the loss comes from unresolved V genes, and the rest has no known cause. V, J and clone size derive from that table, while D and trimming were established from the DNA sequence. This sample lists some 140,000 clones; 75% to 80% were detected once. 2% to 2.5% of the sample rests with the top ten.

The cohort comprised hundreds of healthy bone marrow donors. At the time of sampling, all cohort members were nominally healthy, though unrecorded immune exposures were likely present. The donor was CMV seronegative and belonged to the group of under 400 seronegative cohort members. A peripheral blood sample was collected from each donor, and TCR beta sequencing was performed on peripheral blood mononuclear cells. Genomic DNA was extracted from the blood cell samples with the Qiagen DNeasy Blood Extraction Kit. A word on this clone: It lacks a known antigen. It has no much larger one-base neighbor in the sample; base qualities were not kept.

Summary of the overall study and its limitations: A total of fewer than 200 TCR beta chains were listed by the study as associated with cytomegalovirus. A later analysis found that HLA-associated TCR beta chains were more clonally expanded and had lower generation probabilities than equally common non-associated chains. Broadly in line with IMGT annotations, most TCR beta V segments showed up in productive rearrangements about 87% or about 30% of the time in an earlier analysis of a few hundred of the donors. According to a later analysis, TCR association rates differed among HLA loci, with DRB1 alleles showing the most associated TCRs and HLA-C alleles showing the fewest. The cohort was sequenced for TCR beta chains only, and without alpha or paired-chain data the features that could be detected were limited. Strong co-occurrence of HLA alleles, especially DR and DQ, made assigning TCR associations to individual alleles difficult. A further reported finding was that TCR beta sequences accurately predicted the HLA-A and HLA-B alleles for most subjects in the first cohort. A later analysis associated 15,000 to 20,000 TCR beta sequences with specific HLA alleles at a false discovery rate of 0.05. A later genetic analysis associated a missense DCLRE1C variant with V-gene and J-gene trimming of TCR beta chains, and an independent cohort replicated the association. Sequencing depth was assumed to be roughly uniform across donors in the presence/absence analyses, though that assumption may not hold. In vitro tests confirmed that a few of the cytomegalovirus-associated TCR beta chains recognize cytomegalovirus antigens. The authors suggested that the approach could potentially be extended to other disease states and immunological phenotypes. Compared with the roughly 670-donor mean, donors in an Asian-associated ancestry cluster had fewer N-insertions in productive TCRs, according to a later genetic analysis. The 87-base-pair reads could not distinguish some IMGT-functional V segments, including TRBV6-2 and TRBV6-3, so those segments were excluded. The sequencing pipeline was judged likely to have produced a cluster of highly shared sequence variants as a technical artifact. Cytomegalovirus status was reported to be diagnosed by the classifier with high specificity and sensitivity in both the original and validation cohorts. Because HLA typing was unavailable for some donors at each locus, only the typed subset was used in association tests. While some public TCRs were present in many individuals, most TCR sequences turned up only very rarely across donors. The only immune exposure information available for the cohort was CMV serostatus. Because counts were too low, roughly 17 rarely observed V segments, including chromosome 9 orphons, were left out of the earlier analysis of 500 to 650 of the donors. Correlated functional status among segregating V segments might be attributable to linkage disequilibrium, but an unknown experimental factor could not be ruled out. According to a later analysis, parvovirus B19, influenza, CMV and Epstein-Barr virus appeared linked to several top co-occurrence clusters. A later analysis found that most CMV-associated TCR beta chains appeared HLA-restricted, with HLA associations seemingly driven largely by CMV exposure.

In the germline V gene (reference sequence), CDR1 corresponds to LNHDA and CDR2 to SQIVND. Reading from cysteine to phenylalanine, the CDR3 counts 16 amino acids. The entry retains the CDR3 DNA only, 48 bases that are in frame from base 1. V lost 6 bases and J lost 4 bases, and the count of bases not matched to a germline gene is 9. This sequence uses TRBV19 and TRBJ2-1, with TRBD2 identical over 10 junction bases. Sample: PBMCs. The origin of this receptor is a young man in good health and CMV-seronegative. The CDR3 protein: CASRGLAGGYYNEQFF. The DNA reads as follows: TGTGCCAGTAGGGGATTAGCGGGAGGCTATTACAATGAGCAGTTCTTC.